Each of the 31 T cell receptor beta chains below was sequenced from the same sample in a study of identical twins (dated by TCRdb to between 2015 and 2016). Libraries were built with 5' RACE. TCRdb names Illumina HiSeq 2000 as the instrument used. TCRdb ran its own pipeline on the public reads, namely fastp trimming at Q25 and MiXCR clone calling, and kept in-frame beta chains. For every CDR3 protein sequence, its rows merge into one entry that carries the most common genes and DNA. The sample data list approximately 500,000 distinct CDR3 sequences, and roughly 24% of these were observed just once. The leading ten clones occupy about 2.9% of the sample. These data are also associated with another study on T cells expressing NK-cell markers.

The sample was CD4+ T cells sorted from blood. These receptors originate from a young woman in good health.

Only one count was recorded for this clonotype. The chain uses TRBV2 and TRBJ2-5; D unclear. Trimming pared 6 bases from V and 4 bases from J, leaving 18 bases between. Germline values: CDR1 SNHLY, CDR2 FYNNEI. The CDR3 sequence is 15 residues long. The chain's CDR3 is CASRGPGAARETQYF. The CDR3 DNA is TGTGCCAGCAGGGGTCCGGGCGCCGCCAGAGAGACCCAGTACTTC.

The chain combines TRBV12-3 or TRBV12-4 with TRBJ2-5; D is possibly TRBD2 (6 bases). This CDR3 contains 14 residues. The V end lost 5 bases, the J end lost 0 bases, and 10 bases lay between the germline ends. The DNA for the CDR3 is TGTGCCAGCAGTGCCCGGGACTACCAAGAGACCCAGTACTTC. This translates into CASSARDYQETQYF.

The V gene is TRBV20-1, the J gene TRBJ1-1; tentative D call: TRBD1 (6 bases). This CDR3 is 13 amino acids long. Germline loops: CDR1 DFQATT, CDR2 SNEGSKA (reference sequence). V dropped 4 bases and J dropped 1 base, with 10 bases sitting between them. CDR3 sequence (DNA): TGCAGTGCTAACAAAGGGGGGAACACTGAAGCTTTCTTT. Residues: CSANKGGNTEAFF.

The chain has TRBV4-3 and TRBJ1-1; no clear D gene. The V and J ends lost 3 bases and 3 bases respectively, with 8 bases between them. The CDR3 consists of 13 residues. Germline V gene sequence: CDR1 LGHNA, CDR2 YSLEER. In DNA, the CDR3 is TGCGCCAGCAGCCAGAGGATTTACACTGAAGCTTTCTTT. It yields the protein CASSQRIYTEAFF.

This clonotype has only a few counts. The chain employs TRBV6-5 and TRBJ2-5, with a tentative D call TRBD2 (6 bases). The CDR3 runs 14 residues. The V end was cut by 3 bases, the J end by 5 bases, with 13 bases between. CDR1 is MNHEY and CDR2 is SVGAGI in the germline V gene. The CDR3 reads CASSYGGLGETQYF. The CDR3 DNA reads TGTGCCAGCAGTTATGGAGGGTTAGGGGAGACCCAGTACTTC.

This clonotype has just a few counts. The gene calls are TRBV6-2 or TRBV6-3 and TRBJ2-7; 8 bases line up with TRBD2. Trimming at V came to 2 bases and at J to 3 bases, leaving 12 bases not matched to a gene. CDR3 length: 17 residues. CDR1 is MNHEY and CDR2 is SVGEGT in the germline V gene. CDR3 sequence: CASSYPITGTRDYEQYF. As DNA, the CDR3 is TGTGCCAGCAGTTACCCAATCACCGGGACTAGGGACTACGAGCAGTACTTC.

V gene TRBV5-1 combines with J gene TRBJ1-1; 7 bases align to TRBD1. Germline loops: CDR1 SGHRS, CDR2 YFSETQ. This CDR3 contains 13 residues. After removal of 8 bases from V and 10 bases from J, the junction contained 14 bases not matched to a gene. CDR3 DNA sequence: TGCGCCAGTGGATCACAGGGGATGGTTGGAGCTTTCTTT. It yields the protein CASGSQGMVGAFF. Drawing the rest from reference TRBV5-1 and TRBJ1-1, the complete variable domain is KAGVTQTPRYLIKTRGQQVTLSCSPISGHRSVSWYQQTPGQGLQFLFEYFSETQRNKGNFPGRFSGRQFSNSRSEMNVSTLELGDSALYLCASGSQGMVGAFFGQGTRLTVV.

In its sample, this clonotype was seen a few times. This chain uses TRBV5-1 with TRBJ2-3, with unresolved D. Germline V gives CDR1 SGHRS, CDR2 YFSETQ. The V end lost 7 bases, the J end lost 0 bases, and 3 bases lay between the germline ends. This CDR3 has 11 residues. CDR3 region: CASQSTDTQYF. The CDR3 DNA follows: TGCGCCAGCCAAAGCACAGATACGCAGTATTTT.

A few counts support this clonotype. The chain uses TRBV20-1 and TRBJ1-1; D remains unclear. Trimming cost V 3 bases and J 0 bases, with 8 bases left between them. The CDR3 runs 13 residues. Germline V lookup: CDR1 DFQATT, CDR2 SNEGSKA (reference sequence). The CDR3 spells CSARVGVNTEAFF. The CDR3 nucleotides are TGCAGTGCTAGGGTGGGAGTGAACACTGAAGCTTTCTTT.

This clonotype has just a few counts. This chain uses TRBV27 with TRBJ2-1, with 11 bases that match TRBD2. The V gene end was trimmed by 5 bases and the J gene end by 10 bases; junction bases not matched to a gene: 7. This CDR3 is built from 14 residues. From germline, CDR1 is MNHEY and CDR2 SMNVEV (reference sequence). The CDR3 DNA reads as TGTGCCAGCAGTAAGACTAGCGGGGTTTCCGAGCAGTTCTTC. It specifies CASSKTSGVSEQFF.

The gene calls are TRBV20-1 and TRBJ1-5; D not resolved. Germline lookup yields CDR1 DFQATT and CDR2 SNEGSKA (reference sequence). The CDR3 totals 14 residues. Trimming removed 0 bases from V and 4 bases from J, with 10 bases in between. This CDR3 is CSARDLGGNQPQHF. The CDR3 DNA reads TGCAGTGCTAGAGATTTGGGAGGTAATCAGCCCCAGCATTTT.

This clonotype was observed a handful of times. The chain has TRBV7-2 and TRBJ2-2; TRBD2 might be the D (5 bases). This CDR3 spans 16 amino acids. V lost 1 base to trimming and J lost 2 bases, with 11 bases between them. CDR1 SGHTA and CDR2 FQGNSA come from the germline V gene. DNA of the CDR3: TGTGCCAGCAGCTTAGGGCCCGCGGGCAACACCGGGGAGCTGTTTTTT. It codes for CASSLGPAGNTGELFF.

This clonotype has only a few counts. The V gene is TRBV10-3, the J gene TRBJ1-2, with a weak D call TRBD1 (6 bases). V was trimmed by 5 bases and J by 10 bases, leaving 14 bases between them. This CDR3 region has 12 residues. Germline CDR1 and CDR2: ENHRY and SYGVKD. The CDR3 here is CAISSRQDHYTF. The CDR3 bases are TGTGCCATCAGTTCCCGACAGGACCACTACACCTTC.

This clonotype was detected a few times. This chain connects TRBV12-3 or TRBV12-4 to TRBJ1-6; possible D gene TRBD1, 6 bases. This CDR3 is built from 12 residues. V was clipped by 7 bases and J by 10 bases, with 11 bases between them. The CDR3 region is CASTTGLSPLHF. CDR3 nucleotide sequence: TGTGCCAGCACAACAGGGTTGTCACCCCTCCACTTT.

The chain is built from TRBV20-1 and TRBJ1-3, with 7 bases fitting TRBD1. J gave up 0 bases and V 3 bases, and 8 bases lay outside the gene matches. This CDR3 region has 16 residues. Germline V gene data show CDR1 as DFQATT and CDR2 as SNEGSKA (reference sequence). CDR3 region: CSARGQFLDSGNTIYF. In nucleotides, the CDR3 is TGCAGTGCTAGGGGACAGTTCCTGGACTCTGGAAACACCATATATTTT.

This clonotype appeared a few times. The CDR3 DNA sequence: TGTGCCAGCAGCTTCCGTCGGGTCTCTGGGGCCAACGTCCTGACTTTC. Translated: CASSFRRVSGANVLTF. The chain uses TRBV5-6 and TRBJ2-6; D gene uncertain. V lost 2 bases and J lost 0, with 9 bases in between. The CDR3 length is 16 residues. Germline V lookup: CDR1 SGHDT, CDR2 YYEEEE.

The V and J genes are TRBV30 and TRBJ2-2, with TRBD1 as a possible D gene (5 bases). This CDR3 region has 13 residues. Trimming removed 0 bases at V and 5 bases at J, with 7 bases between. Germline lookup yields CDR1 GTSNPN and CDR2 SVGIG (reference sequence). The CDR3 loop reads CAWSVPGTGELFF. CDR3 nucleotides: TGTGCCTGGAGTGTTCCAGGGACCGGGGAGCTGTTTTTT.

The V and J genes are TRBV9 and TRBJ2-3; D not resolved. CDR3 length equals 12 residues. V shed 2 bases and J shed 14 bases, with 15 bases lying between them. Per the germline V gene, CDR1 is SGDLS and CDR2 is YYNGEE. The CDR3 DNA is TGTGCCAGCAGCGTCAATTTCTCTCCCCCGTATTTT. It is translated as CASSVNFSPPYF.

The gene calls are TRBV12-3 or TRBV12-4 and TRBJ2-1; D uncertain. Trimming cost V 6 bases and J 2 bases, with 14 bases left between them. The CDR3 spans 15 residues. CDR3 loop: CASRTNSQTYNEQFF. For the CDR3, the DNA is TGTGCCAGCAGAACGAACTCCCAGACCTACAATGAGCAGTTCTTC.

This clonotype was seen a few times. The chain uses TRBV6-5 and TRBJ2-7; D is possibly TRBD2 (6 bases). With 2 bases removed from V and 4 bases from J, the gap between germline ends came to 12 bases. The CDR3 is made up of 14 amino acids. CDR1 and CDR2 from the germline V gene are MNHEY and SVGAGI. The CDR3 loop is CASSYAAGKYEQYF. The CDR3 DNA sequence: TGTGCCAGCAGTTACGCCGCGGGAAAGTACGAGCAGTACTTC.

The rearrangement uses TRBV7-9 and TRBJ2-3, with TRBD2 identical over 8 bases. CDR1 is SEHNR, CDR2 FQNEAQ, per germline (reference sequence). Germline trimming cut 4 bases from V and 0 bases from J; bases unmatched to any gene: 6. The CDR3 length is 16 residues. In DNA, the CDR3 is TGTGCCAGCAGCTCCCCCATAGCGGGAAGCACAGATACGCAGTATTTT. It encodes CASSSPIAGSTDTQYF.

In its sample, this clonotype was seen a few times. The chain uses TRBV6-2 or TRBV6-3 and TRBJ2-6; TRBD1 is a possible D gene (6 bases). The CDR3 consists of 16 residues. Germline loops: CDR1 MNHEY, CDR2 SVGEGT. Trimming stripped 1 base from V and 0 bases from J, with 7 bases between. CDR3 protein: CASSYWTASGANVLTF. As DNA, the CDR3 is TGTGCCAGCAGTTACTGGACAGCCTCTGGGGCCAACGTCCTGACTTTC.

The chain joins TRBV5-1 to TRBJ2-7; 7 positions match TRBD1. The CDR3 has 14 residues. Germline lookup yields CDR1 SGHRS and CDR2 YFSETQ. Trimming removed 0 bases from V and 5 bases from J; junction bases left unmatched: 5. CDR3 region: CASSLGNRGHEQYF. The CDR3 bases are TGCGCCAGCAGCTTGGGTAACAGGGGTCACGAGCAGTACTTC.

CDR3 residues: CASSPRTANYEQYF. The CDR3 coding sequence is TGCGCCAGCAGCCCTCGGACAGCCAACTACGAGCAGTACTTC. The rearrangement links TRBV5-1 to TRBJ2-7; D might be TRBD1 (6 bases). Trimming shortened V by 4 bases and J by 3 bases, and 14 bases separated the two germline ends. Looked up from germline, CDR1 is SGHRS and CDR2 is YFSETQ. The length of the CDR3 is 14 residues.

This clonotype was seen a few times. The chain is built from TRBV7-3 and TRBJ2-5, with 9 bases fitting TRBD2. The CDR3 has 15 residues. V shed 1 base, J shed 1 base, and the junction held 1 base outside the gene matches. CDR1 is SGHTA and CDR2 is FQGTGA in the germline V gene. The CDR3 DNA reads TGTGCCAGCAGCTTAATGGGACTAGCCCAAGAGACCCAGTACTTC. Amino acid sequence: CASSLMGLAQETQYF.

CDR3 sequence: CASSRQAYEQYF. The CDR3 DNA reads TGTGCCAGCAGCCGCCAAGCCTACGAGCAGTACTTC. The chain uses TRBV12-3 or TRBV12-4 and TRBJ2-7; no definite D call. V was pared by 6 bases and J by 2 bases, with 8 bases between. The CDR3 contains 12 residues.

This clonotype was observed a few times. The chain combines TRBV15 with TRBJ2-5; D possibly corresponds to TRBD2 (5 bases). The CDR3 is made up of 13 amino acids. Germline CDR1 reads LNHNV; CDR2 reads YYDKDF (reference sequence). V gave up 5 bases and J gave up 5 bases, with 12 bases separating them. Written as DNA, the CDR3 is TGTGCCACCAGCCGGACTTATGAGGAGACCCAGTACTTC. As protein: CATSRTYEETQYF.

V is TRBV11-2 and J is TRBJ2-1; D not resolved. Germline loops: CDR1 SGHAT, CDR2 FQNNGV. V lost 6 bases, J lost 11 bases, and 14 bases lay in between. The CDR3 totals 12 residues. Written as DNA, the CDR3 is TGTGCCAGCAGGTTCCCGCAGAGACAGCAGTTCTTC. This encodes CASRFPQRQQFF.

The chain employs TRBV6-2 or TRBV6-3 and TRBJ2-7; D call uncertain. Per the germline V gene, CDR1 is MNHEY and CDR2 is SVGEGT. This CDR3 contains 14 residues. The germline V and J ends were trimmed by 0 bases and 0 bases, with 6 bases remaining between them. CDR3 bases: TGTGCCAGCAGTTACTCCCAGCGCTCCTACGAGCAGTACTTC. Its translation: CASSYSQRSYEQYF.

This clonotype was observed a handful of times. The V gene is TRBV19, the J gene TRBJ1-5; the D gene is possibly TRBD1 (6 bases). Germline V gene lookup returns CDR1 LNHDA and CDR2 SQIVND (reference sequence). The V gene lost 3 bases and the J gene lost 4 bases, with 10 bases spanning the gap. This CDR3 region has 14 residues. The CDR3 DNA sequence: TGTGCCAGTAGTATGGGCAGGGGAAATCAGCCCCAGCATTTT. Translated, it gives CASSMGRGNQPQHF.

This clonotype was seen just once. The chain combines TRBV2 with TRBJ2-1; 10 bases agree with TRBD2. This CDR3 comprises 14 residues. Germline values: CDR1 SNHLY, CDR2 FYNNEI. Trimming cost V 7 bases and J 7 bases; bases outside gene matches: 7. Here the CDR3 reads CASKRTSGWNEQFF. For the CDR3, the DNA is TGTGCCAGCAAACGGACTAGCGGTTGGAATGAGCAGTTCTTC. Using reference TRBV2 and TRBJ2-1 for the parts outside the CDR3, the full variable domain is EPEVTQTPSHQVTQMGQEVILRCVPISNHLYFYWYRQILGQKVEFLVSFYNNEISEKSEIFDDQFSVERPDGSNFTLKIRSTKLEDSAMYFCASKRTSGWNEQFFGPGTRLTVL.